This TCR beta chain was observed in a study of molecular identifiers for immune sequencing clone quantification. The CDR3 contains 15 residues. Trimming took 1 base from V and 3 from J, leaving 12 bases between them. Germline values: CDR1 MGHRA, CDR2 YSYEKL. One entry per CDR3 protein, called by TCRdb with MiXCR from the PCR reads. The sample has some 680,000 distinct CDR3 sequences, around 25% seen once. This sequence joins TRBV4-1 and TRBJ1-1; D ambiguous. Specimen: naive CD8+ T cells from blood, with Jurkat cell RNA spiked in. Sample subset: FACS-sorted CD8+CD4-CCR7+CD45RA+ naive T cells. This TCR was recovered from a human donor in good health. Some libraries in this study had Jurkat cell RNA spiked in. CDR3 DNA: TGCGCCAGCAGCCAAGCCCTCAGCATGGACACTGAAGCTTTCTTT. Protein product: CASSQALSMDTEAFF.